The 10 T cell receptor beta chains reported below all come from one sample, sequenced in a study of T cells after yellow fever vaccination. TCRdb independently ran MiXCR on the 5' RACE reads; one entry per CDR3 protein. Of 250,000 to 300,000 distinct CDR3 sequences in the sample, 7.5% to 9% were seen once. Sequencing was performed on CD4+ T cells sorted from PBMCs, taken 5 days after the yellow fever booster vaccination. These receptors were taken from a young man who received the YFV17D yellow fever vaccine.

This clonotype was counted only a few times. V is TRBV7-2 and J is TRBJ2-4; D unresolved. V was cut by 1 base and J by 0 bases, with 4 bases left in between. CDR3 length: 14 amino acids. Germline assignment: CDR1 SGHTA and CDR2 FQGNSA. The CDR3 DNA reads as TGTGCCAGCAGCTTAGAGCTAGCCAAAAACATTCAGTACTTC. Its protein is CASSLELAKNIQYF.

V and J are TRBV11-2 and TRBJ2-1; D might be TRBD1 or TRBD2, each matching 5 bases. The CDR3 is 16 residues long. V dropped 1 base and J dropped 6 bases, with 16 bases sitting between them. Per germline, CDR1 SGHAT and CDR2 FQNNGV. The CDR3 here is CASSLGRDPLGNEQFF. CDR3 DNA: TGTGCCAGCAGCTTAGGTCGGGACCCCCTAGGCAATGAGCAGTTCTTC.

The chain is built from TRBV5-4 and TRBJ1-4; D might be TRBD1 (5 bases). V gave up 7 bases and J gave up 4 bases, with 17 bases separating them. Germline CDR1 reads SGHNT; CDR2 reads YYREEE (reference sequence). The CDR3 is made up of 15 amino acids. The CDR3 reads CASGMGTELNEKLFF. CDR3 sequence (DNA): TGTGCCAGCGGAATGGGGACCGAGCTTAATGAAAAACTGTTTTTT.

Ten or more counts support this clonotype. V gene TRBV5-1 combines with J gene TRBJ1-1, with D unclear. CDR1 is SGHRS and CDR2 is YFSETQ in the germline V gene. The CDR3 covers 15 residues. Deletions cut 3 bases from V and 4 bases from J, with 16 bases between. The CDR3 bases are TGCGCCAGCAGCTCATTGGGAGTTAGGAGCACTGAAGCTTTCTTT. It translates to CASSSLGVRSTEAFF.

The gene calls are TRBV7-2 and TRBJ1-3; D uncertain. CDR1 and CDR2 from the germline V gene are SGHTA and FQGNSA. The V end lost 5 bases, the J end lost 0 bases, and 20 bases lay between the germline ends. The CDR3 consists of 18 residues. CDR3 in amino acids: CASSLNQMDSSSGNTIYF. For the CDR3, the DNA is TGTGCCAGCAGCCTGAATCAAATGGACTCTAGCTCTGGAAACACCATATATTTT.

At least ten counts were recorded for this clonotype. The rearrangement joins TRBV12-3 or TRBV12-4 to TRBJ2-2; D is undetermined. Trimming took 6 bases from V and 4 from J, leaving 9 bases between them. This CDR3 comprises 13 residues. Here the CDR3 reads CASRSLGTGELFF. The CDR3 DNA is TGTGCCAGCAGGTCCCTGGGCACCGGGGAGCTGTTTTTT.

Ten or more counts support this clonotype. The chain is built from TRBV12-3 or TRBV12-4 and TRBJ2-1, with 9 bases fitting TRBD2. This CDR3 is built from 17 residues. V lost 7 bases and J lost 6; bases outside the gene matches: 16. CDR3 residues: CASTPPRGGVAVNEQFF. CDR3 nucleotides: TGTGCCAGCACCCCTCCGCGGGGGGGCGTTGCGGTCAATGAGCAGTTCTTC.

The J gene is TRBJ2-4, the V gene TRBV7-3; 7 bases are a match to TRBD1. Germline CDR1 reads SGHTA; CDR2 reads FQGTGA. The V gene end was trimmed by 5 bases and the J gene end by 9 bases; junction bases not matched to a gene: 10. This CDR3 spans 14 amino acids. CDR3 nucleotides: TGTGCCAGCAGCCCGGGGAAGGGGGCCGCCATTCAGTACTTC. It is translated as CASSPGKGAAIQYF.

The V and J genes are TRBV28 and TRBJ2-3, with 7 nucleotides matching TRBD1. With V trimmed by 4 bases and J by 6 bases, 1 base remained unmatched. CDR3 length: 12 amino acids. Germline V gene sequence: CDR1 MDHEN, CDR2 SYDVKM. The CDR3 sequence is CASSSQGDTQYF. The CDR3 nucleotides are TGTGCCAGCAGTTCACAGGGGGATACGCAGTATTTT.

There are many counts of this clonotype. The rearrangement links TRBV29-1 to TRBJ1-5; possible D gene TRBD1, 6 bases. The ends were cut back, 5 bases at V and 4 bases at J, with 12 bases in the middle. This CDR3 has 13 amino acids. Germline loops: CDR1 SQVTM, CDR2 ANQGSEA. The CDR3 sequence is CSVRDNYNQPQHF. The DNA for the CDR3 is TGCAGCGTTCGGGACAATTATAATCAGCCCCAGCATTTT.